The 7 T cell receptor beta chains below were found in one sample sequenced in a study of control samples from healthy donors and cancer patients. Measured with immunoSEQ multiplex PCR; TCRdb has only the in-frame clones, and not every one. This table holds 120,000 or so clones, around 90% found once. What was sequenced was blood. These receptors all stem from a man aged 50 to 59 in good health.

V and J are TRBV13 and TRBJ1-2; 9 bases fit TRBD1. The trim removed 4 bases at V and 1 base at J, leaving 7 bases unmatched. CDR1 and CDR2 (germline): PRHDT, FYEKMQ (reference sequence). This CDR3 is built from 16 residues. Here the CDR3 DNA reads TGTGCCAGCAGCTCCTTCGGACAGGGGTATAACTATGGCTACACCTTC. It translates to CASSSFGQGYNYGYTF.

With regard to this clone: A read error may produce the germline difference seen at one junction end. The chain is built from TRBV7-6 and TRBJ1-1; no definite D call. Germline V gives CDR1 SGHVS, CDR2 FNYEAQ. This CDR3 comprises 13 residues. CDR3: CASTLGMPDEAFF. The CDR3, as DNA: TGTGCCAGCACCTTAGGGATGCCAGATGAAGCTTTCTTT. Full variable domain (outside the CDR3, taken from reference TRBV7-6 and TRBJ1-1): GAGVSQSPRYKVTKRGQDVALRCDPISGHVSLYWYRQALGQGPEFLTYFNYEAQQDKSGLPNDRFSAERPEGSISTLTIQRTEQRDSAMYRCASTLGMPDEAFFGQGTRLTVV.

The chain recombines TRBV7-2 with TRBJ2-3; D is uncertain. Germline-derived CDR1 and CDR2 are SGHTA and FQGNSA. V was cut by 3 bases and J by 1 base, with 8 bases left in between. The CDR3 covers 14 residues. The CDR3 DNA sequence: TGTGCCAGCAGCTTCCCCGGAGGCACAGATACGCAGTATTTT. It codes for CASSFPGGTDTQYF. Supplemented by reference TRBV7-2 and TRBJ2-3, the full variable domain reads GAGVSQSPSNKVTEKGKDVELRCDPISGHTALYWYRQSLGQGLEFLIYFQGNSAPDKSGLPSDRFSAERTGGSVSTLTIQRTQQEDSAVYLCASSFPGGTDTQYFGPGTRLTVL.

J is TRBJ1-2 and V is TRBV29-1, with 8 nucleotides matching TRBD1. Germline CDR1 is SQVTM and CDR2 is ANQGSEA. This CDR3 spans 14 amino acids. J lost 4 bases, V lost 4 bases, and 8 bases had no gene match. The CDR3 coding sequence is TGCAGCGTTGTCGTCCGGGACAGGAGCTATGGCTACACCTTC. It yields the protein CSVVVRDRSYGYTF.

This rearrangement joins TRBV3-1 (or the pseudogene TRBV3-2) to TRBJ2-7, with D unresolved. The germline CDR1 and CDR2 sequences are LGHDT and YNNKEL (reference sequence). Trimming pared 4 bases from V and 3 bases from J, leaving 16 bases between. CDR3 length equals 15 residues. The CDR3 DNA follows: TGTGCCAGCAGCCCCCTCGGGCAGCGAGTCTACGAGCAGTACTTC. This sequence encodes CASSPLGQRVYEQYF.

CDR3 DNA sequence: TGTGCCAGCAGCTTTCAGGGTCCGATCCAGCCCCAGCATTTT. Amino acid sequence: CASSFQGPIQPQHF. This sequence joins TRBV7-2 and TRBJ1-5, with D perhaps matching TRBD1 (5 bases). Germline V gives CDR1 SGHTA, CDR2 FQGNSA. Trimming removed 3 bases at V and 7 bases at J, with 13 bases between. The length of the CDR3 is 14 residues.

J is TRBJ1-2 and V is TRBV5-1, with D possibly being TRBD1 (5 bases). This CDR3 is 15 amino acids long. Per the germline V gene, CDR1 is SGHRS and CDR2 is YFSETQ. The V gene lost 4 bases and the J gene lost 4 bases, with 17 bases spanning the gap. The CDR3, as DNA: TGCGCCAGCAGCCTATTTGATGGGACCGGCTATGGCTACACCTTC. It encodes CASSLFDGTGYGYTF.